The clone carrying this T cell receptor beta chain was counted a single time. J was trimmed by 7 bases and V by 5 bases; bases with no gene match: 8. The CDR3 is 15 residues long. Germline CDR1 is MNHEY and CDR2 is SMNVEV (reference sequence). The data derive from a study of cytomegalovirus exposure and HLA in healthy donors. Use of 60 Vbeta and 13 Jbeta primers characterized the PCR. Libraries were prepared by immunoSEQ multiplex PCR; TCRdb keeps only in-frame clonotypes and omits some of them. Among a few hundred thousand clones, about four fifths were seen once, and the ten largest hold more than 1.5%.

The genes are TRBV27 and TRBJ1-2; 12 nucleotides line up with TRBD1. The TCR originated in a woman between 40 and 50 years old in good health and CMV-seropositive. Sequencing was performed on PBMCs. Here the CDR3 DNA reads TGTGCCAGCAGTAGCACCCCGGGACAGGGGGCTGGCTACACCTTC. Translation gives CASSSTPGQGAGYTF.